This is a list of T cell receptor beta chains from one sample in a study of blood T cell repertoires in COVID-19. The protocol was immunoSEQ multiplex PCR, while the TCRdb copy is restricted to in-frame clones and leaves out a portion. The sample has around 170,000 clones; just under 80% are singletons. Sequences were obtained from peripheral blood. These receptors all stem from a man aged 70-80 years with active or convalescent COVID-19. Both conserved end residues are part of each CDR3. A D gene is named only where the DNA matches it firmly. Rows may omit the clone size; those that give it use once, few, many or a size class.

D gene | J gene | clone size | V gene | CDR3 DNA | CDR3 protein
- | TRBJ1-6 | - | TRBV9 | TGTGCCAGCAGCCCCCTCCGGGACACCGATTCACCCCTCCACTTT | CASSPLRDTDSPLHF
TRBD1 | TRBJ2-1 | - | TRBV27 | TGTGCCAGCAGTTTAGTACAGGGGGCTTTCAATGAGCAGTTCTTC | CASSLVQGAFNEQFF
- | TRBJ1-1 | - | TRBV5-1 | TGCGCCAGCAGCTTAGGCGGGTCGAACACTGAAGCTTTCTTT | CASSLGGSNTEAFF
- | TRBJ1-3 | - | TRBV9 | TGTGCCAGCAGCGTAGGCTCAGAAGCTGGAAACACCATATATTTT | CASSVGSEAGNTIYF
TRBD1 | TRBJ2-2 | - | TRBV5-6 | TGTGCCAGCAGCTCACCGGGACAGTCGAACACCGGGGAGCTGTTTTTT | CASSSPGQSNTGELFF
TRBD1 | TRBJ2-7 | - | TRBV5-5 | TGTGCCAGCAGCTTGAAGGGAAGGGGGACAGGGTCCTACGAGCAGTACTTC | CASSLKGRGTGSYEQYF
TRBD1 | TRBJ2-1 | - | TRBV9 | TGTGCCAGCAGCATGGGACAGGGAGCCTACAATGAGCAGTTCTTC | CASSMGQGAYNEQFF
TRBD2 | TRBJ2-5 | - | TRBV5-1 | TGCGCCAGCAGCGCTAGCGGGGGCCATTGGTACCAAGAGACCCAGTACTTC | CASSASGGHWYQETQYF
- | TRBJ2-2 | - | TRBV5-1 | TGCGCCAGCAGCCCAGGTAACACCGGGGAGCTGTTTTTT | CASSPGNTGELFF
- | TRBJ1-2 | once | TRBV5-6 | TGTGCCAGCAGCCGCATTAGCCGGGACAAAAGCTATGGCTACACCTTC | CASSRISRDKSYGYTF
TRBD1 | TRBJ1-6 | once | TRBV3-1/TRBV3-2 | TGTGCCAGCAGCCAGCAGGGGGCTGGGTCACCCCTCCACTTT | CASSQQGAGSPLHF
TRBD2 | TRBJ2-2 | once | TRBV20-1 | TGCAGTGCTAGTACTTCCGGGAGGGCCGGGGAGCTGTTTTTT | CSASTSGRAGELFF
- | TRBJ2-2 | once | TRBV5-1 | TGCGCCAGCAGCTTGAGCCAGGGGTGGGACGGGGAGCTGTTTTTT | CASSLSQGWDGELFF
TRBD1 | TRBJ1-1 | - | TRBV10-3 | TGTGCCAAAAGGGACAGGGCGAACACTGAAGCTTTCTTT | CAKRDRANTEAFF
- | TRBJ1-2 | - | TRBV7-9 | TGTGCCAGCAGCTTACACAGTTCTAACTATGGCTACACCTTC | CASSLHSSNYGYTF
- | TRBJ1-1 | - | TRBV6-5 | TGTGCCAGCATCATGGAGGGTACTGAAGCTTTCTTT | CASIMEGTEAFF
- | TRBJ1-1 | - | TRBV20-1 | TGCAGTGCTAGTGGGGCCTTGGAGGGGAACACTGAAGCTTTCTTT | CSASGALEGNTEAFF
- | TRBJ1-1 | few | TRBV5-1 | TGCGCCAGCAGCTTGGATCCAGGGGCTTCTTGGGACACTGAAGCTTTCTTT | CASSLDPGASWDTEAFF
TRBD1 | TRBJ2-2 | - | TRBV5-4 | TGTGCCAGCAGCTTGTTTGACAGGGACACCGGGGAGCTGTTTTTT | CASSLFDRDTGELFF
TRBD2 | TRBJ2-3 | - | TRBV7-7 | TGTGCCAGCAGCTCCTCGAGCGGGGGGCTCCTCACAGATACGCAGTATTTT | CASSSSSGGLLTDTQYF
TRBD2 | TRBJ2-3 | - | TRBV6-5 | TGTGCCAGGGGAAATAGCGGGGGGGCGACAGATACGCAGTATTTT | CARGNSGGATDTQYF
TRBD1 | TRBJ1-6 | - | TRBV4-1 | TGCGCCAGCAGCACACGACCGTTCCGGGACAGTAAAAATTCACCCCTCCACTTT | CASSTRPFRDSKNSPLHF
- | TRBJ2-5 | - | TRBV6-2/TRBV6-3 | TGTGCCAGCAGTTACTCGAGCAGGGGTTTTGGGACCCAGTACTTC | CASSYSSRGFGTQYF
- | TRBJ2-2 | - | TRBV5-4 | TGTGCCAGCAGCTTGATGTCCGCGAACACCGGGGAGCTGTTTTTT | CASSLMSANTGELFF
- | TRBJ2-5 | - | TRBV2 | TGTGCCAGCAGTGAAGGACAACATGAGACCCAGTACTTC | CASSEGQHETQYF
- | TRBJ2-4 | - | TRBV19 | TGTGCCAGTAGTCCCAGCGGAGCCAAAAACATTCAGTACTTC | CASSPSGAKNIQYF
- | TRBJ2-5 | - | TRBV5-1 | TGCGCCAGCAGGTCGGGAGCAGGTGGGGAGACCCAGTACTTC | CASRSGAGGETQYF
- | TRBJ1-2 | - | TRBV10-3 | TGTGCCATCAGGCGTGTTGCAGACCCCATCGGGAGCTACACCTTC | CAIRRVADPIGSYTF
- | TRBJ1-1 | - | TRBV6-2/TRBV6-3 | TGTGCCAGCAGTCTAGTCTACAGGGAGAACACTGAAGCTTTCTTT | CASSLVYRENTEAFF
TRBD2 | TRBJ2-2 | once | TRBV7-8 | TGTGCCAGCAGCTTAGTTTTGGTTTTCTCTAGCGGCTCCGGGGAGCTGTTTTTT | CASSLVLVFSSGSGELFF
- | TRBJ2-5 | - | TRBV3-1/TRBV3-2 | TGTGCCAGCAGCCAAGACCTCAGTGAGACCCAGTACTTC | CASSQDLSETQYF
- | TRBJ2-1 | - | TRBV18 | TGTGCCAGCTCACCACAGGTTGACTCTGAGCAGTTCTTC | CASSPQVDSEQFF
- | TRBJ1-2 | - | TRBV3-1/TRBV3-2 | TGTGCCAGCAGCCAAGGGACAGTCTATGGCTACACCTTC | CASSQGTVYGYTF
TRBD1 | TRBJ2-7 | many | TRBV6-6 | TGTGCCAGCAGTACCGGACAGGGAACCTACGAGCAGTACTTC | CASSTGQGTYEQYF
- | TRBJ1-2 | - | TRBV6-5 | TGTGCCAGCAGAGCCGGGACTGACTATGGCTACACCTTC | CASRAGTDYGYTF
TRBD2 | TRBJ2-1 | - | TRBV11-2 | TGTGCCAGCAGCCGCCGTGGGGACTACTCCTACAATGAGCAGTTCTTC | CASSRRGDYSYNEQFF
- | TRBJ2-7 | - | TRBV18 | TGTGCCAGCTCCCCGGACTCTACGGAGCAGTACTTC | CASSPDSTEQYF
- | TRBJ2-1 | few | TRBV7-7 | TGTGCTAGCAGCTTAGAAGAGGGCGGCAATGAGCAGTTCTTC | CASSLEEGGNEQFF
- | TRBJ1-1 | once | TRBV7-3 | TGTGCCAGCAGCCGAGACCCAGGCACTGAAGCTTTCTTT | CASSRDPGTEAFF
- | TRBJ2-1 | - | TRBV3-1/TRBV3-2 | TGTGCCAGCAGCCTCCGGAGGGATGTGCAGTTCTTC | CASSLRRDVQFF